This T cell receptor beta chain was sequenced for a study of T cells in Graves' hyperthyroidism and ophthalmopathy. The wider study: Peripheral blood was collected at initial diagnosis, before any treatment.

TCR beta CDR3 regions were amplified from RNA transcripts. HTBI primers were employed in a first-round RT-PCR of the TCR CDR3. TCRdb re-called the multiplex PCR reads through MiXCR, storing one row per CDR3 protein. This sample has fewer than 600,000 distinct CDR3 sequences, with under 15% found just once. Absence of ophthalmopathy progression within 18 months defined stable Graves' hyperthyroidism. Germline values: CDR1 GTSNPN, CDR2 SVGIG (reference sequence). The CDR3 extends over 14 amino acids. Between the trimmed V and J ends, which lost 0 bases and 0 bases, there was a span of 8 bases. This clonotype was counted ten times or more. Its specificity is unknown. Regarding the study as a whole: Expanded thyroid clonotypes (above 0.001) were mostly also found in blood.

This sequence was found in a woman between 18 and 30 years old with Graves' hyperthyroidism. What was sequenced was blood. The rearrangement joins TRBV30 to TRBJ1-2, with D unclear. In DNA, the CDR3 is TGTGCCTGGAGTGTAGCACTAGCTAACTATGGCTACACCTTC. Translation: CAWSVALANYGYTF.